One sample yielded the 32 T cell receptor beta chains listed below, sequenced in a study of tumor-infiltrating lymphocytes in primary liver carcinoma. Production of TCR beta cDNA used approximately 480 ng total RNA together with a constant-region primer. Three nested multiplex PCR rounds, a slightly modified ARM-PCR method, built the TCR beta libraries. Rounds one and two of PCR, each of 10 cycles, were primed with TRBV1-TRBV30 forward primers and a C-beta reverse primer. TCRdb re-called the multiplex PCR reads through MiXCR, storing one row per CDR3 protein. The sample lists 190,000 or so distinct CDR3 sequences, less than 65% occurring once. The source of the blood RNA was unsorted whole blood, and germline DNA was extracted as well. Sample: peripheral blood. These receptors originate from a woman aged 55-70 years with primary liver carcinoma and hepatitis B virus infection.

Remarks on this clonotype: At one end, the junction sequence differs from germline, possibly due to a read error. The gene calls are TRBV12-3 or TRBV12-4 and TRBJ2-7; D might be TRBD1 (6 bases). The CDR3 covers 11 residues. In nucleotides, the CDR3 is TGTGCCAACAGTCCGTCAGGGGACCAGTACTTC. This encodes CANSPSGDQYF.

The chain couples TRBV6-6 to TRBJ2-7; 10 bases fit TRBD1. Germline lookup yields CDR1 MNHNY and CDR2 SVGAGI (reference sequence). The CDR3 length is 14 residues. Trimming took 7 bases from V and 5 from J; bases not matched to a gene: 8. The CDR3 sequence is CASTLGDRGHEQYF. The DNA of the CDR3 is TGTGCCAGCACCCTTGGGGACAGGGGCCACGAGCAGTACTTC.

To note about this clonotype: Since no conserved phenylalanine or tryptophan closes the CDR3, a read error is the likely cause. The chain joins TRBV29-1 to TRBJ2-5; 7 bases map to TRBD1. Germline CDR1 reads SQVTM; CDR2 reads ANQGSEA. The CDR3 is made up of 15 amino acids. For the CDR3, the DNA is TGCAGCGTTGAAGGCCCGACAGGGTCCATCGAGACACAGTACCTC. Residues: CSVEGPTGSIETQYL.

Worth noting for this clonotype: Given a much more abundant clone one base away, this may be a read error. V is TRBV11-3 and J is TRBJ2-4; D may be TRBD1 (5 bases). The CDR3 runs 16 residues. CDR1 is SGHNT, CDR2 YENEEA, per germline. CDR3 protein: CVSSLGWAGAKNIQYF. The CDR3 DNA reads TGTGTCAGCAGCTTAGGATGGGCAGGGGCCAAAAACATTCAGTACTTC.

The genes are TRBV11-2 and TRBJ2-2; TRBD2 is a possible D gene (6 bases). This CDR3 spans 14 amino acids. V was shortened by 9 bases and J by 6 bases, with 17 bases between the two germline ends. Germline loops: CDR1 SGHAT, CDR2 FQNNGV. CDR3: CASSRLEGSGELFF. The CDR3 nucleotides are TGTGCCAGTAGCAGGCTGGAGGGGTCCGGGGAGCTGTTTTTT.

This clonotype was recorded once. This may be a read error: a much more frequent sequence differs by one nucleotide. The chain couples TRBV6-5 to TRBJ2-7; maybe TRBD1 (5 bases). This CDR3 has 18 residues. Germline values: CDR1 MNHEY, CDR2 SVGAGI. Trimming took off 7 bases at V and 2 bases at J, with 27 bases between the two ends. CDR3 protein: CASMTDRNQGLLPYEQYF. CDR3 DNA: TGTGCCAGCATGACCGACAGAAACCAGGGATTACTACCCTACGAGCAGTACTTC.

The genes are TRBV5-6 and TRBJ2-7; no firm D call. The germline V and J ends were trimmed by 9 bases and 0 bases, with 16 bases remaining between them. This CDR3 region has 14 residues. The germline V gene has CDR1 SGHDT and CDR2 YYEEEE. CDR3 in DNA: TGTGCCACCAGACGGGCAGGCAGCTCCTACGAGCAGTACTTC. Translated: CATRRAGSSYEQYF. Together with reference TRBV5-6 and TRBJ2-7, the CDR3 gives the full variable domain: DAGVTQSPTHLIKTRGQQVTLRCSPKSGHDTVSWYQQALGQGPQFIFQYYEEEERQRGNFPDRFSGHQFPNYSSELNVNALLLGDSALYLCATRRAGSSYEQYFGPGTRLTVT.

The rearrangement joins TRBV19 to TRBJ2-1; TRBD1 is a possible D gene (6 bases). The germline gives CDR1 LNHDA, CDR2 SQIVND (reference sequence). CDR3 size: 13 residues. The V end lost 2 bases, the J end lost 8 bases, and 10 bases lay between the germline ends. CDR3 DNA: TGTGCCAGTAGTATAAGGGGGAGTGATGAGCAGTTCTTC. Translated: CASSIRGSDEQFF.

The CDR3 sequence: CASSPRKQETQYF. CDR3 bases: TGCGCCAGCAGCCCGAGAAAGCAAGAGACCCAGTACTTC. The V call is TRBV5-1, the J call TRBJ2-5; D gene unclear. The CDR3 is made up of 13 amino acids. Germline loops: CDR1 SGHRS, CDR2 YFSETQ. Trimming pared 4 bases from V and 2 bases from J, leaving 9 bases between.

For this clonotype: One end of the junction does not line up with germline, which may come from a read error. This chain uses TRBV5-6 with TRBJ2-1; TRBD1 matches 9 bases. This CDR3 comprises 15 residues. Germline loops: CDR1 SGHDT, CDR2 YYEEEE. The CDR3 loop reads CAGSNDRGVYNEQFF. DNA of the CDR3: TGTGCCGGCAGTAACGACAGGGGGGTCTACAATGAGCAGTTCTTC.

The rearrangement uses TRBV5-1 and TRBJ2-6; a weak D match, TRBD1 (6 bases). V was shortened by 4 bases and J by 0 bases, with 17 bases between the two germline ends. The CDR3 loop spans 18 amino acids. Germline CDR1 SGHRS, CDR2 YFSETQ. The CDR3 loop reads CASSRQTGRPSGANVLTF. The CDR3 nucleotides are TGCGCCAGCAGCCGGCAGACAGGCAGACCCTCTGGGGCCAACGTCCTGACTTTC.

By share, this clonotype counts as medium-sized. This chain uses TRBV11-2 with TRBJ1-6, with TRBD1 as a possible D gene (6 bases). Germline values: CDR1 SGHAT, CDR2 FQNNGV. The CDR3 length is 16 residues. Trimming took off 5 bases at V and 9 bases at J, with 20 bases between the two ends. Here the CDR3 DNA reads TGTGCCAGCAGCACCCAACAGGGCGCAGGGATTTCACCCCTCCACTTT. It encodes CASSTQQGAGISPLHF. Full variable domain (rest looked up from reference TRBV11-2 and TRBJ1-6): EAGVAQSPRYKIIEKRQSVAFWCNPISGHATLYWYQQILGQGPKLLIQFQNNGVVDDSQLPKDRFSAERLKGVDSTLKIQPAKLEDSAVYLCASSTQQGAGISPLHFGNGTRLTVT.

As regards this clonotype: Since a much larger clone is just one base distant, this may be a read error. The chain has TRBV14 and TRBJ1-4; the match to TRBD1 covers 7 bases. The CDR3 covers 16 residues. CDR1 and CDR2 from the germline V gene are SGHDN and FVKESK. The CDR3, as DNA: TGTGCCAGCGGCCAGGGGCCGGGACAGATTAATGAAAAACTGTTTTTT. Translation: CASGQGPGQINEKLFF.

Of note for this clonotype: With a much larger clone just one base away, this may be a read error. Likely a read error: the CDR3 ends without its conserved phenylalanine or tryptophan. The rearrangement uses TRBV6-1 and TRBJ2-2; D remains unclear. The CDR3 loop spans 11 amino acids. The V end lost 6 bases, the J end lost 6 bases, and 5 bases lay between the germline ends. Germline CDR1 MNHNS, CDR2 SASEGT. CDR3 sequence (DNA): TGTGCCAGCAGATTGGCCGGGGAGCTGTTTATT. It translates to CASRLAGELFI.

Comment on this clonotype: A much bigger clone sits one base away, suggesting this may be a read error. V gene TRBV12-5 combines with J gene TRBJ2-6; a weak D match, TRBD1 (6 bases). The CDR3 spans 16 residues. The germline V gene encodes CDR1 LGHNT and CDR2 FRNRAP. CDR3 bases: TGTGCTAGTTGTTTGTCAAGGGGGTCTGGGGCCAACGTCCTGACTTTC. It codes for CASCLSRGSGANVLTF.

The gene calls are TRBV11-2 and TRBJ2-7, with D tentatively TRBD1 (6 bases). V was cut by 5 bases and J by 7 bases, with 21 bases left in between. CDR1 is SGHAT, CDR2 FQNNGV, per germline. There are 15 residues in the CDR3. CDR3 in amino acids: CASSHKRTVSGEQYF. In DNA, the CDR3 is TGTGCCAGCAGCCACAAAAGGACAGTCTCGGGGGAGCAGTACTTC.

This clonotype has a count of ten or more. V is TRBV6-2 or TRBV6-3 and J is TRBJ2-1; 8 bases line up with TRBD2. Germline V gene lookup returns CDR1 MNHEY and CDR2 SVGEGT. The CDR3 runs to 16 residues. Losses at the gene ends were 0 bases for V and 8 bases for J; bases not matched to a gene: 9. The CDR3 DNA reads as TGTGCCAGCAGTTACTCGATAGCGGGATTGGGATATGAGCAGTTCTTC. Its protein product is CASSYSIAGLGYEQFF.

Points on this clonotype: Relative to the germline gene, one junction end is altered; a read error may explain this. This chain joins TRBV6-5 and TRBJ2-7, with a possible D match to TRBD2 (6 bases). CDR3 length: 14 amino acids. The germline CDR1 and CDR2 sequences are MNHEY and SVGAGI. This CDR3 reads CASRRIADGYEQHF. In DNA, the CDR3 is TGTGCCAGCAGGCGGATAGCGGACGGCTACGAGCAGCACTTC.

With regard to this clonotype: At one end the junction does not follow the germline gene, possibly because of a read error. J is TRBJ2-7 and V is TRBV11-1; D ambiguous. Germline-derived CDR1 and CDR2 are SGHAT and FQDESV (reference sequence). The CDR3 length is 15 residues. The CDR3 sequence: CASSLRIGGSYEQYF. CDR3 DNA: TGTGCCAGCAGCTTAAGGATAGGTGGAAGCTACGAGCAATACTTC.

This clonotype occurred many times. V is TRBV11-3 and J is TRBJ2-1; D is possibly TRBD1 (6 bases). V was pared by 0 bases and J by 7 bases, with 10 bases between. The CDR3 is made up of 14 amino acids. Per germline, CDR1 SGHNT and CDR2 YENEEA. CDR3 in amino acids: CASSLEGARNEQFF. In DNA, the CDR3 is TGTGCCAGCAGCTTAGAGGGGGCGCGGAATGAGCAGTTCTTC.

As for this clonotype: A much larger clone lies a single base off, so this may be a read error. The chain employs TRBV5-5 and TRBJ1-1; weak D call: TRBD1 (6 bases). V was clipped by 6 bases and J by 2 bases, with 14 bases between them. Germline CDR1 reads SGHKS; CDR2 reads YYEKEE (reference sequence). This CDR3 has 14 residues. The CDR3 protein is CASTSPGVNTEAFF. The CDR3 DNA sequence: TGTGCCAGCACCTCGCCAGGGGTTAACACTGAAGCTTTCTTT.

About this clonotype itself: Germline is not matched at one junction end, which may reflect a read error. The chain joins TRBV5-6 to TRBJ1-2; tentative D call: TRBD1 (5 bases). CDR1 SGHDT and CDR2 YYEEEE come from the germline V gene. CDR3 length: 15 residues. The DNA of the CDR3 is TGTGCCAGCAGCTTTCGGTCCGGACAATACTATGGCTACATCTTC. This sequence encodes CASSFRSGQYYGYIF.

The chain uses TRBV11-1 and TRBJ2-5; possible D gene TRBD1, 6 bases. The CDR3 extends over 16 amino acids. Germline CDR1 and CDR2: SGHAT and FQDESV (reference sequence). CDR3 loop: CVSSLAPEQGRETQYF. CDR3 bases: TGTGTCAGTAGCTTAGCCCCCGAACAGGGTCGGGAGACCCAGTACTTC.

This clonotype was counted a few times. The chain recombines TRBV6-1 with TRBJ1-5; the match to TRBD1 covers 7 bases. J gave up 4 bases and V 2 bases, and 5 bases lay outside the gene matches. The CDR3 sequence is 15 residues long. From germline, CDR1 is MNHNS and CDR2 SASEGT. CDR3 in DNA: TGTGCCAGCAGTGAAAGACAGGGATGGAATCAGCCCCAGCATTTT. Translation: CASSERQGWNQPQHF.

Concerning this clonotype: One end of the junction fails to match germline, which may point to a read error. The chain recombines TRBV11-2 with TRBJ2-1, with a tentative D call TRBD1 (6 bases). There are 15 residues in the CDR3. CDR1 is SGHAT, CDR2 FQNNGV, per germline. In DNA, the CDR3 is TGTACCAGCAGCCCGGGGACAAGTTCCTACAATGAGCAGTTCTTC. Its protein product is CTSSPGTSSYNEQFF.

This chain uses TRBV11-2 with TRBJ2-7, with 9 bases fitting TRBD2. The V segment lost 7 bases and the J segment 4 bases; nucleotides outside the gene matches: 11. The CDR3 extends over 15 amino acids. In germline, CDR1 is SGHAT, CDR2 FQNNGV. The CDR3 DNA reads TGTGCCAGCACCCCACTTGCGGGAGGGGTATACGAGCAGTACTTC. Amino acids: CASTPLAGGVYEQYF.

In its sample, this clonotype was seen many times. The chain recombines TRBV6-1 with TRBJ2-7; D is perhaps TRBD2 (6 bases). The V end lost 7 bases, the J end lost 2 bases, and 12 bases lay between the germline ends. This CDR3 comprises 13 residues. Germline V lookup: CDR1 MNHNS, CDR2 SASEGT. CDR3 sequence: CASTPGLTYEQYF. The DNA for the CDR3 is TGTGCCAGCACCCCGGGACTCACCTACGAGCAGTACTTC.

In its sample, this clonotype was seen once. The chain uses TRBV11-2 and TRBJ2-1, with TRBD2 matching over 7 bases. The germline gives CDR1 SGHAT, CDR2 FQNNGV. The trim removed 4 bases at V and 13 bases at J, leaving 16 bases unmatched. The CDR3 length is 15 residues. The CDR3 DNA reads as TGTGCCAGCAGCTGGTCCAGCGGGACTAACATTGATCAGTTCTTC. This codes for CASSWSSGTNIDQFF. Combining the CDR3 with reference TRBV11-2 and TRBJ2-1 gives the whole variable domain EAGVAQSPRYKIIEKRQSVAFWCNPISGHATLYWYQQILGQGPKLLIQFQNNGVVDDSQLPKDRFSAERLKGVDSTLKIQPAKLEDSAVYLCASSWSSGTNIDQFFGPGTRLTVL.

With respect to this clonotype: A much more abundant neighbour one base away suggests this may be a read error. The gene calls are TRBV6-2 or TRBV6-3 and TRBJ1-1, with D perhaps TRBD1 (5 bases). The CDR3 has 12 amino acids. The V end lost 10 bases, the J end lost 3 bases, and 12 bases lay between the germline ends. Germline CDR1 and CDR2: MNHEY and SVGEGT. The CDR3 DNA reads as TGTGCCAACACTGAGGGGTACACTGAAGCTTTCTTT. It is translated as CANTEGYTEAFF.

The chain combines TRBV11-2 with TRBJ2-5, with D possibly being TRBD1 (7 bases). V was shortened by 7 bases and J by 7 bases, with 19 bases between the two germline ends. Germline CDR1 is SGHAT and CDR2 is FQNNGV. This CDR3 has 14 residues. The CDR3 nucleotides read TGTGCCAGCACCTCAGGGGGGAAAAAAGGGACCCAGTACTTC. The encoded protein is CASTSGGKKGTQYF.

To note about this clonotype: The junction and the germline gene differ at one end; a read error may be behind it. The V and J genes are TRBV11-1 and TRBJ1-1; 7 positions agree with TRBD1. CDR1 is SGHAT, CDR2 FQDESV, per germline (reference sequence). The CDR3 has 14 residues. CDR3 DNA sequence: TGTGCCAGCGACTTAAACAGGGGAGGTACTGAGGCTTTCTTT. Translation: CASDLNRGGTEAFF.

This clonotype was detected only a few times. Because the CDR3 is missing its conserved closing phenylalanine or tryptophan, this is likely a read error. It is unclear where the CDR3 begins or ends on the DNA, so no DNA is shown, and the CDR3 is as TCRdb lists it. This chain uses TRBV5-6 with TRBJ2-3; TRBD2 is the table's D call and was not checked against the DNA. Germline CDR1 is SGHDT and CDR2 is YYEEEE. The CDR3 extends over 14 residues, inclusive of both ends. CDR3 in amino acids: CASSRRAITDTQYS.